The present entry profiles one TCR beta chain with its context. The target antigen is unknown. TCRdb passed the 5' RACE reads through MiXCR, listing each CDR3 protein once. The repertoire has 500,000 to 600,000 distinct CDR3 sequences, 15% to 20% of them found once; the top ten carry about 12%. The sample originates from a study of T-cell memory formation after mild COVID-19. Per the germline V gene, CDR1 is KGHDR and CDR2 is SFDVKD. CDR3 length equals 13 residues. V was cut by 5 bases and J by 2 bases, with 7 bases left in between. General observations from the study: There was no confirmation that second-wave clones peaking on day 37 were SARS-CoV-2 specific.

The chain has TRBV24-1 and TRBJ2-3; D is unresolved. The receptor comes from an adult woman who had mild COVID-19 (a few samples of this study predate the infection). Cell type and time point are not known. Sequenced input: PBMCs or a T cell subset sorted from them (not recorded which). Here the CDR3 reads CATSAAITDTQYF. The CDR3, as DNA: TGTGCCACCAGTGCAGCCATCACAGATACGCAGTATTTT.